The T cell receptor (beta chain) described here comes from a study of response to subunit inactivated influenza vaccine. Germline CDR1 is SNHLY and CDR2 is FYNNEI. V shed 2 bases, J shed 5 bases, and the junction held 8 bases outside the gene matches. The CDR3 totals 15 residues. This clonotype has just a few counts. TCRdb re-called the RT-PCR reads with MiXCR, one entry per CDR3 protein. The table lists a few hundred thousand distinct CDR3 sequences, approximately 10% of them singletons. The same sample was also studied in work on T cells expressing NK-cell markers. Per that paper: Researchers built TCR beta cDNA using 5'RACE template switching with UMIs. Seven HCMV-seropositive donors and one seronegative donor made up the eight sequenced donors. About 6 donors had dominant NKG2C+ clonotypes that comprised about 1.0-8% of their CD8+ T cells. Unclear, still, was the HCMV specificity of the expanded NKG2C+ T cell clones.

This specimen was PBMCs from blood, taken on the day of vaccination. The V gene is TRBV2, the J gene TRBJ2-7; TRBD1 matches 8 bases. The receptor's source is a man aged 45-65 years who received an inactivated influenza vaccine. CDR3 nucleotide sequence: TGTGCCAGCAGTGAACGGAGACAGGGGTTTAACGAGCAGTACTTC. Translation: CASSERRQGFNEQYF.